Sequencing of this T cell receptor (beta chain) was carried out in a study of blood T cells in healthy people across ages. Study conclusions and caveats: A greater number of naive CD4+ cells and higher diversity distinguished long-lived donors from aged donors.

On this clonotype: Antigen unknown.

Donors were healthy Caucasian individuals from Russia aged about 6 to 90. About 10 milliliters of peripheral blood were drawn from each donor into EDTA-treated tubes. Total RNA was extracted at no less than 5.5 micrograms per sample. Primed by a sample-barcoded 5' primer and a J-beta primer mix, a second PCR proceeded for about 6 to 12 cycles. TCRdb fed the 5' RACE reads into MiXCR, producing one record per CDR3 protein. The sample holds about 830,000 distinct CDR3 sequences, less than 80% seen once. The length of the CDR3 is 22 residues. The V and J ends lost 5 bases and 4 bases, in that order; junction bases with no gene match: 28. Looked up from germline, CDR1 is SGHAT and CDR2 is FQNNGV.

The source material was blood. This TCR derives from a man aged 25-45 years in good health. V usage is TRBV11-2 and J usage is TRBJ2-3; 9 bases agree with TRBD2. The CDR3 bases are TGTGCCAGCAGCCCCCCCCAGGTTAGGGAGCGGGGGGTTTCCAGTGGCGCAGATACGCAGTATTTT. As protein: CASSPPQVRERGVSSGADTQYF.